This entry lists 20 T cell receptor beta chains sequenced from one sample in a study of blood T cell repertoires in COVID-19. Assay: immunoSEQ multiplex PCR; the TCRdb copy retains only in-frame clones and omits some. The sample has 100,000 to 150,000 clones, approximately 74% seen once; the top ten hold 4.5% to 6%. Material: peripheral blood. Source of these receptors: a man older than 75 with COVID-19, enrolled during active disease.

The J gene is TRBJ2-7, the V gene TRBV19; 7 positions agree with TRBD2. The CDR3 has 15 residues. CDR1 is LNHDA, CDR2 SQIVND, per germline (reference sequence). Trimming removed 4 bases from V and 3 bases from J; junction bases left unmatched: 9. The CDR3 loop is CASSSLAANLYEQYF. CDR3 sequence (DNA): TGTGCCAGTAGTAGTCTAGCGGCAAACCTCTACGAGCAGTACTTC.

V is TRBV9 and J is TRBJ2-2, with 8 bases that match TRBD2. The CDR3 is made up of 15 amino acids. The trim removed 0 bases at V and 4 bases at J, leaving 2 bases unmatched. Germline values: CDR1 SGDLS, CDR2 YYNGEE. The DNA for the CDR3 is TGTGCCAGCAGCGTAGACGGGAGGGTCACCGGGGAGCTGTTTTTT. The encoded protein is CASSVDGRVTGELFF.

The table lists this clone with a few counts. The V call is TRBV5-4, the J call TRBJ2-7, with 7 bases identical to TRBD1. The CDR3 runs 13 residues. V dropped 2 bases and J dropped 6; count of bases not matched to a gene: 5. Germline CDR1 and CDR2: SGHNT and YYREEE (reference sequence). DNA of the CDR3: TGTGCCAGCAGCTTAGTGACAGGGATCGAGCAGTACTTC. Protein: CASSLVTGIEQYF.

The rearrangement uses TRBV7-9 and TRBJ1-5; no definite D call. The CDR3 runs to 15 residues. Germline V CDR1 and CDR2: SEHNR, FQNEAQ (reference sequence). The V gene lost 5 bases and the J gene lost 0 bases, with 11 bases spanning the gap. The CDR3 DNA reads TGTGCCAGCAGCCCGATCGGGGATAGCAATCAGCCCCAGCATTTT. This sequence encodes CASSPIGDSNQPQHF. Complete variable domain (other parts from reference TRBV7-9 and TRBJ1-5): DTGVSQNPRHKITKRGQNVTFRCDPISEHNRLYWYRQTLGQGPEFLTYFQNEAQLEKSRLLSDRFSAERPKGSFSTLEIQRTEQGDSAMYLCASSPIGDSNQPQHFGDGTRLSIL.

The chain combines TRBV21-1 with TRBJ2-3; the table's D call, TRBD2, has no DNA check behind it. TRBV21-1 is a listed pseudogene. The CDR3 is made up of 15 amino acids. The CDR3 DNA reads TGTGCCAGCAGCAAAGACGGCCTAGCGGGAGATACGCAGTATTTT. Residues: CASSKDGLAGDTQYF.

This sequence joins TRBV28 and TRBJ1-1; possibly TRBD1 for D (5 bases). V gave up 5 bases and J gave up 0 bases, with 16 bases separating them. In germline, CDR1 is MDHEN, CDR2 SYDVKM. CDR3 length: 16 amino acids. The chain's CDR3 is CASSRDAGPLNTEAFF. The DNA for the CDR3 is TGTGCCAGCAGTCGCGATGCGGGACCTTTGAACACTGAAGCTTTCTTT.

CDR3 amino acids: CASSLRKANEQFF. In DNA, the CDR3 is TGTGCCAGCAGTCTCCGGAAAGCGAATGAGCAGTTCTTC. This rearrangement joins TRBV7-3 to TRBJ2-1; D is undetermined. Trimming removed 6 bases at V and 7 bases at J, with 13 bases between. Germline CDR1 is SGHTA and CDR2 is FQGTGA. The CDR3 spans 13 residues.

The chain has TRBV28 and TRBJ2-7; tentative D call: TRBD2 (6 bases). This CDR3 spans 15 amino acids. The V end was cut by 6 bases, the J end by 3 bases, with 18 bases between. Looked up from germline, CDR1 is MDHEN and CDR2 is SYDVKM. CDR3 in amino acids: CASRYTGLQHYEQYF. The CDR3 DNA reads TGTGCCAGCAGATACACGGGACTCCAACACTACGAGCAGTACTTC.

V gene TRBV19 combines with J gene TRBJ2-7; a weak D match, TRBD1 (6 bases). Trimming left V 6 bases short and J 1 base short, with 22 bases between. CDR3 length: 17 amino acids. The germline CDR1 and CDR2 sequences are LNHDA and SQIVND (reference sequence). This CDR3 is CASSSILGGLVSYEQYF. In DNA, the CDR3 is TGTGCCAGTAGCTCTATACTTGGGGGCCTCGTTTCCTACGAGCAGTACTTC.

Written as DNA, the CDR3 is TGTGCCATAGGGACAGGGCGCACTGAAGCTTTCTTT. This encodes CAIGTGRTEAFF. This chain joins TRBV10-3 and TRBJ1-1; 9 nucleotides line up with TRBD1. V lost 9 bases and J lost 4; bases outside the gene matches: 3. CDR3 length equals 12 residues. From germline, CDR1 is ENHRY and CDR2 SYGVKD.

Only a few counts were recorded for this clone. J is TRBJ2-7 and V is TRBV27; 10 bases agree with TRBD2. This CDR3 contains 15 residues. Germline-derived CDR1 and CDR2 are MNHEY and SMNVEV (reference sequence). The ends lost 5 bases at V and 6 bases at J; junction bases unmatched: 10. The CDR3 DNA sequence: TGTGCCAGCAGTCCCGCCTCTAGCGGGAGTAGCGAGCAGTACTTC. Protein sequence: CASSPASSGSSEQYF.

A few counts support this clone. The CDR3 loop reads CASSPPSGRGDPEAFF. CDR3 coding DNA: TGTGCCAGCTCACCGCCTTCGGGCAGGGGAGATCCTGAAGCTTTCTTT. The chain combines TRBV18 with TRBJ1-1; a weak D match, TRBD1 (6 bases). CDR1 KGHSH and CDR2 LQKENI come from the germline V gene. Deletions cut 3 bases from V and 6 bases from J, with 20 bases between. This CDR3 comprises 16 residues.

The chain joins TRBV11-3 to TRBJ2-5; 11 positions agree with TRBD2. Looked up from germline, CDR1 is SGHNT and CDR2 is YENEEA. The ends lost 5 bases at V and 4 bases at J; junction bases unmatched: 6. The CDR3 length is 15 residues. CDR3 amino acids: CASSALAGEGETQYF. CDR3 nucleotide sequence: TGTGCCAGCAGCGCACTAGCGGGAGAGGGAGAGACCCAGTACTTC. The full variable domain, with the rest looked up from reference TRBV11-3 and TRBJ2-5, is EAGVVQSPRYKIIEKKQPVAFWCNPISGHNTLYWYLQNLGQGPELLIRYENEEAVDDSQLPKDRFSAERLKGVDSTLKIQPAELGDSAVYLCASSALAGEGETQYFGPGTRLLVL.

The chain couples TRBV23-1 to TRBJ2-3; unclear D gene. TRBV23-1 falls under the ORF class, with uncertain function. V was clipped by 4 bases and J by 0 bases, with 8 bases between them. There are 14 residues in the CDR3. The CDR3 DNA sequence: TGCGCCAGCAGTCCGAGTCCTAGCACAGATACGCAGTATTTT. Encoded protein: CASSPSPSTDTQYF.

The rearrangement uses TRBV11-3 and TRBJ2-6; 8 nucleotides match TRBD2. Germline CDR1 and CDR2: SGHNT and YENEEA. The CDR3 is made up of 20 amino acids. The trim removed 1 base at V and 2 bases at J, leaving 13 bases unmatched. The CDR3 loop is CASSLALESGSPPGANVLTF. DNA for the CDR3: TGTGCCAGCAGCTTAGCGCTTGAGAGCGGGAGCCCGCCTGGGGCCAACGTCCTGACTTTC.

Only one count was recorded for this clone. The chain combines TRBV5-6 with TRBJ2-7; 15 bases line up with TRBD2. The V gene's germline CDR1 is SGHDT and CDR2 YYEEEE. V dropped 4 bases and J dropped 2; count of bases not matched to a gene: 7. The length of the CDR3 is 17 residues. DNA for the CDR3: TGTGCCAGCAGCAGGGGACTAGCGGGAGGTTGGGCCTACGAGCAGTACTTC. As protein: CASSRGLAGGWAYEQYF.

The chain combines TRBV5-8 with TRBJ2-7, with D possibly TRBD2 on 6 matching bases. There are 15 residues in the CDR3. The germline V and J ends were trimmed by 4 bases and 6 bases, with 20 bases remaining between them. Germline values: CDR1 SGHTS, CDR2 YDEGEE. CDR3 region: CASSLGSGGEAEQYF. DNA of the CDR3: TGTGCCAGCAGCCTAGGTAGTGGCGGGGAGGCCGAGCAGTACTTC.

The gene calls are TRBV28 and TRBJ2-3; 16 positions agree with TRBD2. The germline V gene has CDR1 MDHEN and CDR2 SYDVKM. V shed 6 bases and J 6 bases; nucleotides not matched to a gene: 3. This CDR3 contains 15 residues. The CDR3 sequence: CASRGLAGGPDTQYF. In DNA, the CDR3 is TGTGCCAGCAGGGGACTAGCGGGAGGGCCGGATACGCAGTATTTT.

The rearrangement uses TRBV5-8 and TRBJ2-5; D is possibly TRBD2 (5 bases). CDR3 length equals 16 residues. CDR1 is SGHTS, CDR2 YDEGEE, per germline. V dropped 2 bases and J dropped 1 base, with 15 bases sitting between them. CDR3 in amino acids: CASSLNRGGFQETQYF. The CDR3 bases are TGTGCCAGCAGCTTAAACCGCGGAGGCTTCCAAGAGACCCAGTACTTC.

V is TRBV7-2 and J is TRBJ1-5, with D maybe TRBD1 (5 bases). Germline assignment: CDR1 SGHTA and CDR2 FQGNSA. The CDR3 covers 15 residues. Trimming pared 0 bases from V and 4 bases from J, leaving 10 bases between. This CDR3 reads CASSLAPKGNQPQHF. The CDR3 DNA is TGTGCCAGCAGCTTAGCGCCGAAGGGGAATCAGCCCCAGCATTTT.